This T cell receptor (beta chain) was retrieved from a study of identical twins (TCRdb year 2016). In the study overall: To test whether fetal clonotypes persist, this study deep-sequenced TCR alpha and beta repertoires from monozygotic twins, from unrelated adults of various ages, and from cord blood. To rule out contamination, the twin experiments were replicated at different times with different library preparation protocols.

The library came from 5' RACE. The sequencing machine was an Illumina HiSeq 2000. A universal primer binding site was introduced by template switching, and a unique molecular identifier was present in the final cDNA, enabling accurate counting of TCR cDNA molecules. Specific primers in the conserved constant-segment region were used to synthesize first-strand cDNA for TCR alpha and beta chains. To control for contamination, each cDNA library was double barcoded with a SMART-Mk sample barcode plus Illumina barcodes. Two successive PCR steps introduced TruSeq adapter sequences along with Illumina sample barcodes. The TCR alpha and beta cDNA libraries were sequenced on the Illumina HiSeq platform using custom primers. In the authors' own workflow: Raw reads were processed with MiGEC to extract unique molecular identifiers, and MiXCR was used to determine CDR3 positions. For each individual, recombination models were inferred using an EM algorithm with the repgenHMM and IGoR tools. The analysis of shared clonotypes was done with the tcR package in R, with sharing normalized by the product of cloneset sizes. To study raw recombination free of thymic and clonal selection effects, out-of-frame nonproductive sequences were analyzed. Through fastp at Q25 and MiXCR, TCRdb rebuilt clones from the public reads, retaining in-frame beta chains. One record per CDR3 amino acid sequence lists the most common genes and DNA. These V and J calls originate from TCRdb's pipeline instead of the authors' own analysis. This sample gives about 190,000 distinct CDR3 sequences in total; approximately 16% of them show up just once. The ten top clones hold around two fifths of the sample.

All donors were healthy Caucasians. The twin cohort consisted of three pairs of female monozygotic twins, all aged roughly 18 to 30 years. CD4+ and CD8+ T cell populations were isolated with positive isolation kits from Invitrogen. This clonotype was counted once. Its antigen is not yet known. Base qualities are missing; no much larger clone stands one base away. A solitary read yields weak support. General study outcomes and caveats: Zero-insertion analyses could be partly confounded by invariant T cells such as MAIT and iNKT, though diverse VJ usage argued against such confounding for most clonotypes. Recombination models systematically underestimated out-of-frame TCR alpha sharing in monozygotic twins but agreed with sharing between unrelated individuals. Fewer insertions were carried by abundant cord blood beta clonotypes, a similar but weaker trend appeared in young adult naive repertoires, and no such trend appeared in memory repertoires. Compared with coincidental sharing between unrelated individuals, an excess of low generation-probability sequences was observed among out-of-frame TCR alpha sequences shared between twins. Because the same donors could not be followed over many years, the conclusions depended on cross-sectional statistical analysis. Excess twin sharing in beta out-of-frame sequences was weaker because fewer shared sequences lowered the signal-to-noise ratio.

V and J are trimmed by 4 bases and 0 bases, and the gene matches miss 5 bases of the junction. Taken from cysteine to phenylalanine, the CDR3 has 16 residues. Of all the DNA, just the CDR3 is kept, 48 bases in frame from base 1. The germline V gene yields ENHRY for CDR1 and SYGVKD for CDR2. The same sample was also used in a study of T cells expressing NK-cell markers. The second investigation adds: Fewer than ten donors provided sorted CD3+CD56+NKG2C+, CD3+CD56+NKG2C- and CD3+CD56-NKG2C+ T-cell subsets, whose TCR beta-chain repertoires were profiled. Among the eight sequenced donors, only one was HCMV-seronegative, while the other seven were HCMV-seropositive. In several experiments an anti-gammadeltaTCR antibody was added to restrict sorting to alphabetaTCR-expressing T cells. In more than five donors, the dominant CD3+CD56+NKG2C+ clonotypes ranked among the top 10 CD8+ clonotypes, making up roughly 1.0-8% of CD8+ T cells. Those dominant clonotypes were again the most abundant among CD3+CD56-NKG2C+ cells in a handful of donors, at about 25-60.1%. It remained unclear whether the expanded NKG2C-expressing T cell clones were specific for HCMV antigens. All eight donors whose samples were sequenced were randomly selected healthy volunteers, three of them men and five women. A commercial ELISA kit detecting HCMV-specific IgG in serum was used to determine HCMV serostatus. MIGEC handled demultiplexing of the reads and grouping by UMI, while MiTCR was used to assemble and quantify clonotypes. Only TCR cDNA sequences supported by at least two reads were kept to exclude erroneous sequences. The tcR package was used for downstream repertoire analysis, and clonotypes were matched across fractions by CDR3 nucleotide sequence plus V segment. Antigen specificity was annotated against VDJdb with VDJmatch, allowing one amino acid substitution in CDR3.

Sequenced input: CD8+ T cells sorted from blood. The receptor chain draws on TRBV10-3 and TRBJ2-1; 8 central bases correspond to TRBD2. The source of this sequence is a woman aged 18-35 years in good health. The CDR3 loop reads CAISGTGGASYNEQFF. The DNA is TGTGCCATCAGTGGTACGGGGGGGGCCTCCTACAATGAGCAGTTCTTC.